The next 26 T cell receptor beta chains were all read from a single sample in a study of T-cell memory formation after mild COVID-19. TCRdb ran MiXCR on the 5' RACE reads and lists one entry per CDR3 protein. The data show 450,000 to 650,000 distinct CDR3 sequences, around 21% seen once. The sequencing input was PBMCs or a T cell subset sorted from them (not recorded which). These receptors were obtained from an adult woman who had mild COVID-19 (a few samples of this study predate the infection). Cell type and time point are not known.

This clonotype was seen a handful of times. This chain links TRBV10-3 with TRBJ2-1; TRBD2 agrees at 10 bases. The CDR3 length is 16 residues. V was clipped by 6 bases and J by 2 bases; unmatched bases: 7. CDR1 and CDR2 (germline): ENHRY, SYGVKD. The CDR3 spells CAISTRTSGPYNEQFF. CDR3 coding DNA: TGTGCCATCAGCACCCGGACTAGCGGTCCCTACAATGAGCAGTTCTTC.

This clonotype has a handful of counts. DNA of the CDR3: TGTGCCAGCAGTGGTACACGGACGAGTTACTATGGCTACACCTTC. The encoded protein is CASSGTRTSYYGYTF. The chain links TRBV2 to TRBJ1-2; D gene unclear. This CDR3 contains 15 residues. The germline V and J ends were trimmed by 4 bases and 3 bases, with 15 bases remaining between them. Germline loops: CDR1 SNHLY, CDR2 FYNNEI.

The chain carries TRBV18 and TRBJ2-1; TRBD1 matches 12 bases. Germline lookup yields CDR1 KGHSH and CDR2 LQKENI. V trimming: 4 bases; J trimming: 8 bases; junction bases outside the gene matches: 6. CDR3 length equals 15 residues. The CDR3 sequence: CASSLLGTGGDEQFF. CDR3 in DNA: TGTGCCAGCTCACTCCTGGGGACAGGGGGCGATGAGCAGTTCTTC. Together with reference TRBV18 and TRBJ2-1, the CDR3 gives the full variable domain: NAGVMQNPRHLVRRRGQEARLRCSPMKGHSHVYWYRQLPEEGLKFMVYLQKENIIDESGMPKERFSAEFPKEGPSILRIQQVVRGDSAAYFCASSLLGTGGDEQFFGPGTRLTVL.

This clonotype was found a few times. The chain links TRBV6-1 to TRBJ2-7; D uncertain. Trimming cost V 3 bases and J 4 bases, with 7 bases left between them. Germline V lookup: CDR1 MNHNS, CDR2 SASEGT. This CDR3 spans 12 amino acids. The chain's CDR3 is CASSDGRYEQYF. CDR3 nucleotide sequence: TGTGCCAGCAGTGATGGCAGATACGAGCAGTACTTC.

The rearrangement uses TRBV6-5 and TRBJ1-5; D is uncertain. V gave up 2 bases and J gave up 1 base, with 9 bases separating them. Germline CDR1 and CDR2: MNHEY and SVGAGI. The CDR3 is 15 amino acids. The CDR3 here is CASSYGRESNQPQHF. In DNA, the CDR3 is TGTGCCAGCAGTTACGGAAGGGAAAGCAATCAGCCCCAGCATTTT.

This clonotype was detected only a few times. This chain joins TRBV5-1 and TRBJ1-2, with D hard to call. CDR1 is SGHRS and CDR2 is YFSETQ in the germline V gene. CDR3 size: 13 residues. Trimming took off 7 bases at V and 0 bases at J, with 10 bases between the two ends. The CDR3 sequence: CASRPSSNYGYTF. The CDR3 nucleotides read TGCGCCAGCCGACCGTCTTCTAACTATGGCTACACCTTC.

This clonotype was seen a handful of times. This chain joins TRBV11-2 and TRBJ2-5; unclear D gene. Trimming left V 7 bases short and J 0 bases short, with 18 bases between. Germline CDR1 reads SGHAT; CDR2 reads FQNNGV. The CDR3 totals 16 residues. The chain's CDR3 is CASNSDPTQYQETQYF. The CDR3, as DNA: TGTGCCAGCAACTCGGACCCGACCCAGTACCAAGAGACCCAGTACTTC.

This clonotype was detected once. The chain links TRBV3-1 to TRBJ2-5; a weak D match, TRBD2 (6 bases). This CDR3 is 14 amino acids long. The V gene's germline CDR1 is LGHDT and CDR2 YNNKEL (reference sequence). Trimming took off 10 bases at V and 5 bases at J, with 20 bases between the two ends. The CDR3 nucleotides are TGTGCCACGGGAGAGCGGGTGCGAGTGGAGACCCAGTACTTC. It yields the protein CATGERVRVETQYF.

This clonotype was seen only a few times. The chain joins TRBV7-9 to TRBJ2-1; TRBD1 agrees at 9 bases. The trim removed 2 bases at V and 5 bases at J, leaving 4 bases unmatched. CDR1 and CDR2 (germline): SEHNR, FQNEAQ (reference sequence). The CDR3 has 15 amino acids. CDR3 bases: TGTGCCAGCAGCTTAAGGACAGGGGCTGACAATGAGCAGTTCTTC. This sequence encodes CASSLRTGADNEQFF.

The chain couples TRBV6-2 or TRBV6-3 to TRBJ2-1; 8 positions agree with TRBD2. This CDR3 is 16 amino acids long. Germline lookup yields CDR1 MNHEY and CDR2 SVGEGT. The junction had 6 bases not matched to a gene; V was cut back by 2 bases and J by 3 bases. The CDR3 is CASSYSLAGIYNEQFF. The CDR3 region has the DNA TGTGCCAGCAGTTACAGTCTAGCGGGTATCTACAATGAGCAGTTCTTC.

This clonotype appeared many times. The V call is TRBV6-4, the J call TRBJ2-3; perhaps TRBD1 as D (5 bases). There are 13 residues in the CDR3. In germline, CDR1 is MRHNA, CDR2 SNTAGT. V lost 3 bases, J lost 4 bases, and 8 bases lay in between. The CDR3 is CASSDTGADTQYF. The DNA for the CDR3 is TGTGCCAGCAGTGATACAGGTGCAGATACGCAGTATTTT.

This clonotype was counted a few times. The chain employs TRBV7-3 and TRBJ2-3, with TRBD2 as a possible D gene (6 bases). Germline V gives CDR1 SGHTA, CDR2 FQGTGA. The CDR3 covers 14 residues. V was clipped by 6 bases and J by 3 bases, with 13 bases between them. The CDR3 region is CASRPGRETDTQYF. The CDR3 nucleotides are TGTGCCAGCAGACCGGGGCGGGAAACAGATACGCAGTATTTT.

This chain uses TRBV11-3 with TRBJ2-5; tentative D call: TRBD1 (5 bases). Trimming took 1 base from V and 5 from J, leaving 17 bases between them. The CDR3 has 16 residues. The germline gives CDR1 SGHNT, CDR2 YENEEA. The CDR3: CASSLARVNWLETQYF. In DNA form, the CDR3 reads TGTGCCAGCAGCTTAGCCAGGGTGAATTGGTTGGAGACCCAGTACTTC.

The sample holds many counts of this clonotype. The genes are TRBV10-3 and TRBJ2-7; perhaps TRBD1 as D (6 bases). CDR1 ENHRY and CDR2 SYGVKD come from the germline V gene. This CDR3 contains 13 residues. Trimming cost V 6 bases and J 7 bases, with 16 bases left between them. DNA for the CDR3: TGTGCCATCAGCCCTGGACAGCTTAAGGAGCAGTACTTC. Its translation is CAISPGQLKEQYF.

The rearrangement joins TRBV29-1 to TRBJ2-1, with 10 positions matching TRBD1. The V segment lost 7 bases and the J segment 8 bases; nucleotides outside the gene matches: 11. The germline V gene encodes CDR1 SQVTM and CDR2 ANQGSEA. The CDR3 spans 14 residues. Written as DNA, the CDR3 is TGCAGCGCAAGACAGGGGGCGGTACTCGATGAGCAGTTCTTC. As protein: CSARQGAVLDEQFF.

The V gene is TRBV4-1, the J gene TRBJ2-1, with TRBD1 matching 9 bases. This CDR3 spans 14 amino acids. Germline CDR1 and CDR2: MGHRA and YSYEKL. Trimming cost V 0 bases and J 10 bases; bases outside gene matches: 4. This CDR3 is CASSQEGTGWEQFF. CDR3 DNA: TGCGCCAGCAGCCAAGAAGGGACAGGGTGGGAGCAGTTCTTC.

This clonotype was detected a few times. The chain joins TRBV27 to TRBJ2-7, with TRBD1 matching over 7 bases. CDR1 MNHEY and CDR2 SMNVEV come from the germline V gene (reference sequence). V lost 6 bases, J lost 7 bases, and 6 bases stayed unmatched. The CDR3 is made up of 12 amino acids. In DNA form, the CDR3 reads TGTGCCAGCAGGAAGGGGGCTCGAGAGCAGTACTTC. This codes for CASRKGAREQYF.

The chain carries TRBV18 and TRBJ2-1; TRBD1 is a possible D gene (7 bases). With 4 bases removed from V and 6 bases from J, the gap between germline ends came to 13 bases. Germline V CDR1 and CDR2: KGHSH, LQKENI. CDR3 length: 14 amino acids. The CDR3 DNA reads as TGTGCCAGCTCACAGGGGACAGCGGGCAATGAGCAGTTCTTC. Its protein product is CASSQGTAGNEQFF.

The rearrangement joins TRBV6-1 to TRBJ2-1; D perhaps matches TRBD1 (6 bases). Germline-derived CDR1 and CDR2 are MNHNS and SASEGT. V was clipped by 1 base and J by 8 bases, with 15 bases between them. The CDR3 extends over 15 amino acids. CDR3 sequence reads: CASSEEPGRGHEQFF. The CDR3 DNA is TGTGCCAGCAGTGAAGAACCAGGCAGGGGCCATGAGCAGTTCTTC.

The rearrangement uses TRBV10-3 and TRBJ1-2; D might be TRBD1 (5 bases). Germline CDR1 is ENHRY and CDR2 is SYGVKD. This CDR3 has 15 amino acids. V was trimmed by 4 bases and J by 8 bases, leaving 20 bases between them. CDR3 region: CAISGSTVRAGGYTF. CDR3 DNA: TGTGCCATCAGTGGCTCGACAGTTAGGGCCGGGGGCTACACCTTC.

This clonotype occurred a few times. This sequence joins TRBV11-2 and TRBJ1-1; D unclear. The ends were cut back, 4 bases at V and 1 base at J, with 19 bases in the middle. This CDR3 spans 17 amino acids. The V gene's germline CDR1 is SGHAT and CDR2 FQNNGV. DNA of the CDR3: TGTGCCAGCAGCTACGCTCTCGGATGGACCCCGAACACTGAAGCTTTCTTT. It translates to CASSYALGWTPNTEAFF.

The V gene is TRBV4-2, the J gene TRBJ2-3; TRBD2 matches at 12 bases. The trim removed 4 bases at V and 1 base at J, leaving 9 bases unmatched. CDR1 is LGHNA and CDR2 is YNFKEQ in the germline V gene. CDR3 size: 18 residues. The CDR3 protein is CASSRDLTSGSRTDTQYF. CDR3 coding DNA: TGTGCCAGCAGCCGCGATCTGACTAGCGGGAGCCGCACAGATACGCAGTATTTT.

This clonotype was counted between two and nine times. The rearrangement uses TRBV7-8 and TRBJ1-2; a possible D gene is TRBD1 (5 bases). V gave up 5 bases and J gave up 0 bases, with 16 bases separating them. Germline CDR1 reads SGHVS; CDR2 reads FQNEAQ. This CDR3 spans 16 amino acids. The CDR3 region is CASSLGQAWANYGYTF. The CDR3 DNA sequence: TGTGCCAGCAGCCTCGGACAAGCCTGGGCTAACTATGGCTACACCTTC.

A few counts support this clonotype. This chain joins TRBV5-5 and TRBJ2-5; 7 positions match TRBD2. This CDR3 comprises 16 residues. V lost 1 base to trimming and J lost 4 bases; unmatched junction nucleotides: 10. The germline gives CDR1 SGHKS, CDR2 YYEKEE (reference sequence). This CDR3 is CASSLSGTLGAETQYF. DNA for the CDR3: TGTGCCAGCAGCTTGAGCGGGACCCTAGGGGCAGAGACCCAGTACTTC.

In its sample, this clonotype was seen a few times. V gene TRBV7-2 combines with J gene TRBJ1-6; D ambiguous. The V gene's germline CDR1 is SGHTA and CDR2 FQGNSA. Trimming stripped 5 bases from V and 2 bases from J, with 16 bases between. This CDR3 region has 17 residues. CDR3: CASSRGLESAYNSPLHF. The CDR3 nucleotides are TGTGCCAGCAGCCGTGGTTTGGAAAGCGCCTATAATTCACCCCTCCACTTT.

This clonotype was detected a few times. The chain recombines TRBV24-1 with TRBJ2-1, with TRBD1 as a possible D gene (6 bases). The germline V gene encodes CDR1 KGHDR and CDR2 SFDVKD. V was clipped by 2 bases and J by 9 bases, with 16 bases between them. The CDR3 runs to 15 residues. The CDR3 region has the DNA TGTGCCACCAGTGATTCGTGGACAGCCGCGGGTGAGCAGTTCTTC. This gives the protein CATSDSWTAAGEQFF.